Here is one T cell receptor beta chain with its context. This sample was included in a study of T cell changes during pregnancy in multiple sclerosis. This table comes from immunoSEQ multiplex PCR, and its TCRdb copy is limited to in-frame clones, with some not included. Counted here are approximately 45,000 clones, around 90% occurring once; the ten biggest clones make up 0.55% to 0.7%. The CDR3 totals 11 residues. V was pared by 3 bases and J by 5 bases, with 8 bases between. Per germline, CDR1 DFQATT and CDR2 SNEGSKA (reference sequence). V is TRBV20-1 and J is TRBJ2-7; D may be TRBD2 (6 bases). Here the sequenced sample was CD4+ T cells from peripheral blood mononuclear cells, taken in the first trimester of pregnancy. The origin of this receptor is a female donor with multiple sclerosis, enrolled in a pregnancy study. This chain's CDR3 is CSARTRNEQYF. CDR3 nucleotide sequence: TGCAGTGCTAGGACTAGGAACGAGCAGTACTTC.